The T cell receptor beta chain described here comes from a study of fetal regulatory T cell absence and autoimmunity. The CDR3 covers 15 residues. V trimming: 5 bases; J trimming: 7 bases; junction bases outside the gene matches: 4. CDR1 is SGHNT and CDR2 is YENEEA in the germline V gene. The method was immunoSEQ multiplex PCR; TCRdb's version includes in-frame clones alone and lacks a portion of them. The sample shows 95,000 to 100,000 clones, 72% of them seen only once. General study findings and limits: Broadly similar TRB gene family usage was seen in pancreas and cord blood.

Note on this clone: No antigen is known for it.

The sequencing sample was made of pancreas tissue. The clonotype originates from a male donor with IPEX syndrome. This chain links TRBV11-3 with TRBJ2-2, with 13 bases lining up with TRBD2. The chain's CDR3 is CASSRTSGGNGELFF. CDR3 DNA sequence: TGTGCCAGCAGCCGGACTAGCGGGGGAAACGGGGAGCTGTTTTTT.